These 16 T cell receptor beta chains originate from one sample sequenced in a study of T cell responses to AZD1222 COVID-19 vaccine. TCRdb's table, derived via immunoSEQ multiplex PCR, lists solely in-frame clones and lacks some. The sample includes about 96,000 clones, 90% of them seen just once. The source material was peripheral blood, sampled on day 0 of AZD1222 vaccination. The receptors derive from an adult in good health.

The chain joins TRBV19 to TRBJ1-5; D not resolved. Germline CDR1 and CDR2: LNHDA and SQIVND (reference sequence). V lost 5 bases and J lost 5, with 10 bases in between. The CDR3 totals 13 residues. The chain's CDR3 is CASSLAVHQPQHF. Written as DNA, the CDR3 is TGTGCCAGTAGTCTGGCAGTCCATCAGCCCCAGCATTTT.

This chain connects TRBV30 to TRBJ1-5; possible D gene TRBD1, 5 bases. The CDR3 consists of 18 residues. V shed 1 base and J shed 0 bases, with 19 bases lying between them. Germline V gene sequence: CDR1 GTSNPN, CDR2 SVGIG (reference sequence). This chain's CDR3 is CAWSDRAGQPYSNQPQHF. CDR3 DNA sequence: TGTGCCTGGAGTGACCGGGCAGGACAACCCTATAGCAATCAGCCCCAGCATTTT. Together with reference TRBV30 and TRBJ1-5, the CDR3 gives the full variable domain: SQTIHQWPATLVQPVGSPLSLECTVEGTSNPNLYWYRQAAGRGLQLLFYSVGIGQISSEVPQNLSASRPQDRQFILSSKKLLLSDSGFYLCAWSDRAGQPYSNQPQHFGDGTRLSIL.

This clone was recorded only once. V and J are TRBV30 and TRBJ1-2; TRBD1 might be the D (5 bases). Germline V gene data show CDR1 as GTSNPN and CDR2 as SVGIG (reference sequence). V shed 5 bases and J shed 7 bases, with 20 bases lying between them. This CDR3 region has 14 residues. The CDR3 DNA reads TGTGCCTGGGCCAGGGCGGAGGGTTACTCTGGCTACACCTTC. As protein: CAWARAEGYSGYTF.

The J gene is TRBJ2-7, the V gene TRBV7-2; 10 nucleotides line up with TRBD2. CDR3 length: 14 amino acids. Trimming at V came to 4 bases and at J to 4 bases, leaving 4 bases not matched to a gene. Germline V gene lookup returns CDR1 SGHTA and CDR2 FQGNSA. This chain's CDR3 is CASSSLAGAYEQYF. The DNA of the CDR3 is TGTGCCAGCAGCTCTCTAGCGGGAGCGTACGAGCAGTACTTC.

This rearrangement joins TRBV30 to TRBJ2-7; 11 nucleotides match TRBD2. Trimming cost V 3 bases and J 3 bases; bases outside gene matches: 1. The CDR3 contains 13 residues. In germline, CDR1 is GTSNPN, CDR2 SVGIG (reference sequence). The CDR3 loop is CAWSTSGSYEQYF. As DNA, the CDR3 is TGTGCCTGGAGCACTAGCGGGAGCTACGAGCAGTACTTC.

A single count supports this clone. A junction end diverges from the germline sequence, so it may reflect a read error. The chain has TRBV19 and TRBJ2-1, with D unresolved. CDR1 and CDR2 (germline): LNHDA, SQIVND (reference sequence). The length of the CDR3 is 11 residues. CDR3: CASVSHNEQFF. CDR3 sequence (DNA): TGTGCCAGTGTCTCCCACAATGAGCAGTTCTTC.

The rearrangement links TRBV28 to TRBJ2-2, with TRBD1 matching over 7 bases. CDR1 MDHEN and CDR2 SYDVKM come from the germline V gene. V lost 0 bases and J lost 3; bases outside the gene matches: 4. There are 16 residues in the CDR3. For the CDR3, the DNA is TGTGCCAGCAGTTTATGGCAAGGGACAGACACCGGGGAGCTGTTTTTT. Protein: CASSLWQGTDTGELFF.

The chain combines TRBV7-8 with TRBJ2-7; D is tentatively TRBD1 or TRBD2 (5 bases each). The V end was cut by 5 bases, the J end by 7 bases, with 12 bases between. The germline V gene has CDR1 SGHVS and CDR2 FQNEAQ. There are 12 residues in the CDR3. This CDR3 is CASSPVGEEQYF. The DNA for the CDR3 is TGTGCCAGCAGCCCGGTAGGGGAGGAGCAGTACTTC.

V gene TRBV27 combines with J gene TRBJ2-7, with D tentatively TRBD2 (7 bases). The germline gives CDR1 MNHEY, CDR2 SMNVEV (reference sequence). The germline V and J ends were trimmed by 5 bases and 7 bases, with 18 bases remaining between them. The CDR3 is 14 residues long. CDR3: CASSGGGGGREQYF. CDR3 bases: TGTGCCAGCAGTGGAGGTGGCGGGGGCCGGGAGCAGTACTTC.

The chain is built from TRBV4-2 and TRBJ1-1; 8 bases align to TRBD1. CDR1 is LGHNA and CDR2 is YNFKEQ in the germline V gene. This CDR3 contains 19 residues. The V gene end was trimmed by 0 bases and the J gene end by 0 bases; junction bases not matched to a gene: 12. In nucleotides, the CDR3 is TGTGCCAGCAGCCAAGACGGTCGGCAGGGGGCTAGAATGAACACTGAAGCTTTCTTT. This sequence encodes CASSQDGRQGARMNTEAFF.

The chain employs TRBV5-5 and TRBJ1-3; 7 nucleotides line up with TRBD1. CDR3 length: 15 amino acids. Germline V gene sequence: CDR1 SGHKS, CDR2 YYEKEE (reference sequence). The V and J ends lost 3 bases and 2 bases, in that order; junction bases with no gene match: 5. In DNA, the CDR3 is TGTGCCAGCAGCTGGGAGGGGGCCACTGGAAACACCATATATTTT. As protein: CASSWEGATGNTIYF.

The V gene is TRBV21-1, the J gene TRBJ1-1; TRBD1, the table's D call, lacks a check against the DNA. TRBV21-1 is designated a pseudogene. The CDR3 spans 18 residues. The CDR3 loop reads CASSNPTRDREVNTEAFF. The DNA for the CDR3 is TGTGCCAGCAGCAACCCGACCAGGGACAGGGAAGTGAACACTGAAGCTTTCTTT.

The CDR3 DNA reads TGTGCCAGCAGCCCCGAGGGGACGAAGCAGTACTTC. Encoded protein: CASSPEGTKQYF. The chain employs TRBV11-2 and TRBJ2-7; D is possibly TRBD1 or TRBD2 (5 bases each). CDR1 is SGHAT, CDR2 FQNNGV, per germline. Trimming pared 5 bases from V and 8 bases from J, leaving 13 bases between. The CDR3 is made up of 12 amino acids.

The chain uses TRBV5-4 and TRBJ2-7; 7 nucleotides line up with TRBD2. The CDR3 extends over 16 amino acids. Germline CDR1 SGHNT, CDR2 YYREEE (reference sequence). Losses at the gene ends were 3 bases for V and 0 bases for J; bases not matched to a gene: 9. CDR3: CASSSSSLAASYEQYF. In nucleotides, the CDR3 is TGTGCCAGCAGCTCATCGTCCCTAGCGGCCTCCTACGAGCAGTACTTC. The full variable domain, its missing parts supplied by reference TRBV5-4 and TRBJ2-7, is ETGVTQSPTHLIKTRGQQVTLRCSSQSGHNTVSWYQQALGQGPQFIFQYYREEENGRGNFPPRFSGLQFPNYSSELNVNALELDDSALYLCASSSSSLAASYEQYFGPGTRLTVT.

This clone was seen once. The chain recombines TRBV6-5 with TRBJ1-5, with D possibly being TRBD1 (5 bases). Germline CDR1 and CDR2: MNHEY and SVGAGI. The CDR3 covers 13 residues. V dropped 6 bases and J dropped 9 bases, with 15 bases sitting between them. CDR3 sequence reads: CASSPGGVGPQHF. Written as DNA, the CDR3 is TGTGCCAGCAGCCCCGGGGGTGTCGGGCCCCAGCATTTT.

This chain uses TRBV27 with TRBJ2-7; 7 bases are a match to TRBD1. Looked up from germline, CDR1 is MNHEY and CDR2 is SMNVEV (reference sequence). The V and J ends lost 5 bases and 9 bases, in that order; junction bases with no gene match: 19. The CDR3 covers 16 residues. The CDR3 region has the DNA TGTGCCAGCAGTCCAGGTCCGGGACAGAGCCCTACGGGGCAGTACTTC. It encodes CASSPGPGQSPTGQYF.